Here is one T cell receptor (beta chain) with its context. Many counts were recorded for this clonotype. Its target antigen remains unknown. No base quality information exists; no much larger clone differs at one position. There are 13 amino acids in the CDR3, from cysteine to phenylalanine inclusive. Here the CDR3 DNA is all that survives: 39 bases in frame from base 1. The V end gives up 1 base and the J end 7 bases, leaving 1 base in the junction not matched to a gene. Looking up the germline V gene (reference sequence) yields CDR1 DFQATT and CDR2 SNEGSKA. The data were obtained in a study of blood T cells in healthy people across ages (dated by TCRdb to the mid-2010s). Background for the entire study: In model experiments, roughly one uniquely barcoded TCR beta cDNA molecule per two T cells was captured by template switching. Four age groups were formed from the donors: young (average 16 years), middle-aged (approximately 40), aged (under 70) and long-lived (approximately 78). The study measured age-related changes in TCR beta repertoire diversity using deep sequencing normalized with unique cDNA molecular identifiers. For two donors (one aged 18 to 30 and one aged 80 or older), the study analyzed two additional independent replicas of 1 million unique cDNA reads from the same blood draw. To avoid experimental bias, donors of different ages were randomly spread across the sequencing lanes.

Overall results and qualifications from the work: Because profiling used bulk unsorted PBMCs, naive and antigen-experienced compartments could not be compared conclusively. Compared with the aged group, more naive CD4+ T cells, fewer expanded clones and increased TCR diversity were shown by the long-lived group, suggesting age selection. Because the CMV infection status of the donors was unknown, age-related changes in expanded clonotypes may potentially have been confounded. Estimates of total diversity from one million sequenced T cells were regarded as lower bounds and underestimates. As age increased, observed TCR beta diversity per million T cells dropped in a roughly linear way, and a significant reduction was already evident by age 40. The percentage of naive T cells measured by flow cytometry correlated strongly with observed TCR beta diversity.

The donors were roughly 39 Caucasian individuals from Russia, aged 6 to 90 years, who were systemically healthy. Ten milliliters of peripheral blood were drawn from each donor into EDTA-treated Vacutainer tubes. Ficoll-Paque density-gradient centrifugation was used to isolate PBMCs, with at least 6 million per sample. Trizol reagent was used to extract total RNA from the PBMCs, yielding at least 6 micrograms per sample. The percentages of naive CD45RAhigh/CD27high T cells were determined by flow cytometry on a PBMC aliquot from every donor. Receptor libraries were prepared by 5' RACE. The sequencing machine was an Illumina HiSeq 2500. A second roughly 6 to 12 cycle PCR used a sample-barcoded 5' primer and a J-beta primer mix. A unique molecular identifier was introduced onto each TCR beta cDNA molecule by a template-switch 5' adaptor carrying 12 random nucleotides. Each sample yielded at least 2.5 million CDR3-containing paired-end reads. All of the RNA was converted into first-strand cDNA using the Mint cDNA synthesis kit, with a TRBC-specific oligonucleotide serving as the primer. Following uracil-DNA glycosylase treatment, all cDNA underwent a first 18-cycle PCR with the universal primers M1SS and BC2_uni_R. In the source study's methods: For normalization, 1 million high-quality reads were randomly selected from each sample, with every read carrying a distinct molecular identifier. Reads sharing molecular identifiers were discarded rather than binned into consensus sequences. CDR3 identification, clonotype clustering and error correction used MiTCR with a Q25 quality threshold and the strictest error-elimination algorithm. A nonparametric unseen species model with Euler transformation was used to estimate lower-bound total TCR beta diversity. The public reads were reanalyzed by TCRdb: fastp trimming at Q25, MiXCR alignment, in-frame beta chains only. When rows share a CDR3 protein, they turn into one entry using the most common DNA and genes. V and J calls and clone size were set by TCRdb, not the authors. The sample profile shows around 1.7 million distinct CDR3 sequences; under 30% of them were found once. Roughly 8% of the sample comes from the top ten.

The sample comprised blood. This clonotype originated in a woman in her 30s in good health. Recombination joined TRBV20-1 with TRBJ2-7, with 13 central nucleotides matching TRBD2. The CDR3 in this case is CSARGLAGGEQYF. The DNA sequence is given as TGCAGTGCTAGAGGACTAGCGGGAGGTGAGCAGTACTTC.